This T cell receptor beta chain was captured by sequencing in a study of blood T cell repertoires in COVID-19. Whole-study context: COVID-19 samples, acute and convalescent, were from the United States, Italy and Spain. In each case, the material was cDNA or gDNA derived from T cells, B-cell-depleted T cells, or PBMCs.

As originally analysed: Reference gene primers were amplified, and this amplification served to estimate nucleated cell counts. Sequencing was performed with immunoSEQ multiplex PCR; in TCRdb, only in-frame clones are kept and a portion is missing. That table supplies the V and J calls and clone size; D and trimming were determined from the DNA. The sample has approximately 200,000 clones, approximately 83% seen once; the top ten hold around 3%. The sequencing input was peripheral blood. The receptor's source is a man aged 55 to 70 with acute or convalescent COVID-19.

CDR3 nucleotides: TGTGCCAGCTCCCCCCAGGGGGCCGAGTCAGATACGCAGTATTTT. This translates into CASSPQGAESDTQYF. The gene calls are TRBV6-4 and TRBJ2-3; 8 bases align to TRBD1. Germline CDR1 and CDR2: MRHNA and SNTAGT. V lost 8 bases to trimming and J lost 4 bases; unmatched junction nucleotides: 11. The CDR3 is made up of 15 amino acids.